This T cell receptor (beta chain) was observed in a study of cytomegalovirus exposure and HLA in healthy donors. Study-wide findings and caveats: Later analysis suggested most CMV-associated TCR beta chains were HLA-restricted. Immune exposure data for these donors was limited to CMV serostatus. HLA allele associations emerged for roughly 16,000 TCR beta sequences in a later analysis, at 0.05 false discovery rate.

A multiplex PCR was run with 60 Vbeta primers and 13 Jbeta primers. The method was immunoSEQ multiplex PCR; TCRdb's version includes in-frame clones alone and lacks a portion of them. The sample lists around 150,000 clones, about 75% seen once, with roughly 4% in the top ten. Germline values: CDR1 MNHEY, CDR2 SMNVEV (reference sequence). Trimming stripped 5 bases from V and 4 bases from J, with 9 bases between. CDR3 length equals 13 residues. Worth noting for this clone: The antigen is unknown.

This chain uses TRBV27 with TRBJ2-1; D remains ambiguous. The sequence was obtained from a man aged 55 to 69 in good health and CMV-seronegative. Sequencing was performed on PBMCs. This CDR3 reads CASSPFPYNEQFF. CDR3 nucleotides: TGTGCCAGCAGTCCCTTTCCTTACAATGAGCAGTTCTTC.